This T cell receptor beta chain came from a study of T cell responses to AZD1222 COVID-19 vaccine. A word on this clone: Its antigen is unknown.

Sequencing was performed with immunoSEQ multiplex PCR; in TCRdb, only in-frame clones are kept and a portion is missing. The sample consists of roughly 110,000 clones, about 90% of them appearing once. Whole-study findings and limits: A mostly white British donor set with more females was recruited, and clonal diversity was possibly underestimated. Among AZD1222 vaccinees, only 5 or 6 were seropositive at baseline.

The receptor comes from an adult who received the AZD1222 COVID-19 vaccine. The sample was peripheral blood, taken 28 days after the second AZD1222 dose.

This CDR3 is CASSLGGGRDTQYF. In nucleotides, the CDR3 is TGTGCCAGCAGCTTAGGGGGAGGCCGAGATACGCAGTATTTT. The chain employs TRBV11-3 and TRBJ2-3, with D possibly TRBD2 on 6 matching bases. The CDR3 extends over 14 amino acids. The V end lost 1 base, the J end lost 5 bases, and 10 bases lay between the germline ends. Looked up from germline, CDR1 is SGHNT and CDR2 is YENEEA.